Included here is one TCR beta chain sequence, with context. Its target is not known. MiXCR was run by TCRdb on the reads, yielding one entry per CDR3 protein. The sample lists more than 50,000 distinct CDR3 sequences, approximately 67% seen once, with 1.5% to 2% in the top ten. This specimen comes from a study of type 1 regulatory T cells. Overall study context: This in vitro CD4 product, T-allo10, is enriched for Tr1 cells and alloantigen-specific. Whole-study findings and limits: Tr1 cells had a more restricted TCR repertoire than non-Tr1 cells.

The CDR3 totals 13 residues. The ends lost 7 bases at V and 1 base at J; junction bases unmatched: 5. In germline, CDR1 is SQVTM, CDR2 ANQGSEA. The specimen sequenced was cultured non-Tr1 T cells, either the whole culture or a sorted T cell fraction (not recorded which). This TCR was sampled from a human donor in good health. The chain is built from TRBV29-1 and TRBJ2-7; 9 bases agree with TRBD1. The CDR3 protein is CSGRDRASYEQYF. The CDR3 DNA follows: TGCAGCGGCCGGGACAGGGCGTCCTACGAGCAGTACTTC.